This TCR beta chain emerged from a study of cytotoxic CD8 clonotypes in ibrutinib-treated CLL. For the study at large: The study included about a dozen relapsed/refractory and more than 14 treatment-naive patients; roughly 17 had IGHV unmutated disease. Broader study findings: Shared public clonotypes were rare, and on treatment they either got smaller or stayed the same. At ibrutinib response, clonality increased, and at progression it declined back toward baseline.

Germline-derived CDR1 and CDR2 are MDHEN and SYDVKM. With 1 base removed from V and 10 bases from J, the gap between germline ends came to 7 bases. The CDR3 extends over 12 amino acids. Repertoires were generated with immunoSEQ multiplex PCR, while TCRdb's copy carries only in-frame clones and drops some. The table has 160,000 or so clones, 84% seen once. Cryopreserved PBMCs provided around 2.2 micrograms of genomic DNA for the TCR beta libraries. This clone appeared many times. The antigen is not known. This sequence was found in a human donor with chronic lymphocytic leukemia. The rearrangement joins TRBV28 to TRBJ1-4, with D possibly matching TRBD1 (5 bases). Sample: PBMCs, taken after 24 months of ibrutinib treatment. CDR3 nucleotides: TGTGCCAGCAGTTTATTAAGGGGAAAACTGTTTTTT. Amino acids: CASSLLRGKLFF.